This entry is about one TCR beta chain. The germline gene is not matched at one end of the junction; a read error may be the cause. This specimen comes from a study of T cell clones after liver transplantation. CDR3 length equals 11 residues. Germline V gene sequence: CDR1 SGHDT, CDR2 YYEEEE. The assay was immunoSEQ multiplex PCR, and TCRdb's table has in-frame clones only and misses some. The sample comprises tens of thousands of clones, approximately 87% of which are singletons, and 2.5% to 3.5% rests with the top ten. Here the sequenced sample was CD4+ T cells from blood, taken at the 22-month timepoint. This sequence was found in a human patient who received a liver transplant. Certain T cells may be donor cells from the graft. The chain employs TRBV5-6 and TRBJ2-4, with D tentatively TRBD1 (6 bases). CDR3 protein: CASSLAGAQDF. Written as DNA, the CDR3 is TGTGCCAGCAGCTTGGCAGGGGCGCAGGACTTC.